The next 29 T cell receptor beta chains were all read from a single sample in a study of CD8+CD57+ T cells in acquired aplastic anemia. TCR beta VDJ combinations and CDR3 sequences were profiled from genomic DNA. TCRdb reprocessed the reads via MiXCR and lists one record per CDR3 protein. The sample has hundreds of thousands of distinct CDR3 sequences; roughly 68% are singletons. The sample comprised sorted CD4+, CD8+, or CD8+CD57+ T cells (not recorded which) from PBMCs. The receptors stem from a human donor in good health, serving as a control.

This clonotype was counted only a few times. The chain combines TRBV2 with TRBJ1-2; D is unclear. The CDR3 runs to 13 residues. Germline loops: CDR1 SNHLY, CDR2 FYNNEI. V lost 6 bases to trimming and J lost 6 bases, with 14 bases between them. CDR3 DNA: TGTGCCAGCAGGGTGAATAGAGAGAATGGCTACACCTTC. It yields the protein CASRVNRENGYTF.

About this clonotype itself: At one end the junction does not follow the germline gene, possibly because of a read error. The genes are TRBV25-1 and TRBJ1-2; D not certain. Germline-derived CDR1 and CDR2 are MGHDK and SYGVNS. This CDR3 is 13 amino acids long. The CDR3 region has the DNA TGTGCCAGTAGTTCGACGGTTAACGATGGCTACACCTTC. Protein product: CASSSTVNDGYTF.

The V and J genes are TRBV12-3 or TRBV12-4 and TRBJ1-3; D remains unclear. The CDR3 consists of 12 residues. The V gene lost 3 bases and the J gene lost 8 bases, with 8 bases spanning the gap. The CDR3: CASSFDGDTIYF. CDR3 sequence (DNA): TGTGCCAGCAGTTTCGACGGGGACACCATATATTTT.

This clonotype was recorded many times. A single base separates this from a much larger clone, so it may be a read error. Since the CDR3 does not end with the conserved phenylalanine or tryptophan, this likely comes from a read error. This chain uses TRBV15 with TRBJ2-1, with 10 bases lining up with TRBD2. Looked up from germline, CDR1 is LNHNV and CDR2 is YYDKDF (reference sequence). This CDR3 contains 16 residues. With V trimmed by 1 base and J by 7 bases, 7 bases remained unmatched. The CDR3 spells CATSRAASGGNNEQFL. The CDR3 bases are TGTGCCACCAGCAGAGCGGCTAGCGGGGGTAATAATGAGCAGTTCCTC.

This clonotype came up many times. The CDR3 nucleotides read TGTGCCAGCAGCCCAACCGGGACGAATGAAGGCTACACCTTC. Translated: CASSPTGTNEGYTF. This chain links TRBV7-3 with TRBJ1-2, with D maybe TRBD1 (5 bases). Germline values: CDR1 SGHTA, CDR2 FQGTGA. The CDR3 consists of 14 residues. V was shortened by 5 bases and J by 8 bases, with 18 bases between the two germline ends.

This clonotype was seen ten or more times. This chain joins TRBV3-1 and TRBJ2-1; D is perhaps TRBD2 (5 bases). Germline V gene lookup returns CDR1 LGHDT and CDR2 YNNKEL (reference sequence). CDR3 length: 13 residues. Trimming stripped 6 bases from V and 3 bases from J, with 9 bases between. CDR3 coding DNA: TGTGCCAGCAGACTCGGGGTCTACAATGAGCAGTTCTTC. Protein product: CASRLGVYNEQFF.

Comment on this clonotype: It is likely a read error, because the conserved phenylalanine at the end of the CDR3 is missing. This chain uses TRBV24-1 with TRBJ1-4, with TRBD1 as a possible D gene (5 bases). Germline loops: CDR1 KGHDR, CDR2 SFDVKD. The CDR3 loop spans 16 amino acids. CDR3 amino acids: CAISESTRDYEEKLFL. In DNA form, the CDR3 reads TGTGCCATCAGTGAGTCGACGCGGGACTACGAGGAAAAACTGTTTTTG.

The sample holds one count of this clonotype. The missing conserved phenylalanine or tryptophan at the end of this CDR3 makes a read error likely. Because the CDR3's place on the DNA is in doubt, the DNA is left out and the CDR3 is given as listed by TCRdb. The chain couples TRBV2 to TRBJ1-1; TRBD1 is taken as the D call from the table, unchecked against the DNA. CDR1 and CDR2 from the germline V gene are SNHLY and FYNNEI. The CDR3 is 15 amino acids long, termini counted. This chain's CDR3 is CASSQTGRNEQVFVS.

On this clonotype itself: A clone one base away is much larger, so this may be a read error. The missing conserved phenylalanine or tryptophan at the end of this CDR3 makes a read error likely. The J gene is TRBJ2-3, the V gene TRBV6-2 or TRBV6-3, with 8 nucleotides matching TRBD1. CDR1 MNHEY and CDR2 SVGEGT come from the germline V gene. V dropped 5 bases and J dropped 4; count of bases not matched to a gene: 8. This CDR3 has 15 amino acids. CDR3 DNA: TGTGCCAGCAGTGATACCGGACAGGGACCAGATACGCAGTATTCT. It translates to CASSDTGQGPDTQYS.

This chain joins TRBV5-8 and TRBJ2-5; D is unresolved. The germline V and J ends were trimmed by 2 bases and 5 bases, with 10 bases remaining between them. CDR1 and CDR2 (germline): SGHTS, YDEGEE. The CDR3 loop spans 13 amino acids. The CDR3 DNA reads TGTGCCAGCAGCTTAGTGCCTAGGGAGACCCAGTACTTC. Its protein is CASSLVPRETQYF.

The chain combines TRBV7-8 with TRBJ2-1; the D is unclear. Trimming shortened V by 6 bases and J by 5 bases, and 20 bases separated the two germline ends. The CDR3 sequence is 16 residues long. Germline lookup yields CDR1 SGHVS and CDR2 FQNEAQ. The CDR3 loop is CASSPNPYVGDNEQFF. The CDR3 DNA is TGTGCCAGCAGTCCCAACCCTTACGTTGGCGACAATGAGCAGTTCTTC. The full variable domain, rest sourced from reference TRBV7-8 and TRBJ2-1, is GAGVSQSPRYKVAKRGQDVALRCDPISGHVSLFWYQQALGQGPEFLTYFQNEAQLDKSGLPSDRFFAERPEGSVSTLKIQRTQQEDSAVYLCASSPNPYVGDNEQFFGPGTRLTVL.

The V call is TRBV7-2, the J call TRBJ2-7; 10 bases fit TRBD2. Germline lookup yields CDR1 SGHTA and CDR2 FQGNSA. Trimming took 3 bases from V and 3 from J; bases not matched to a gene: 2. The CDR3 is made up of 14 amino acids. The CDR3 loop is CASSLGLAIYEQYF. DNA for the CDR3: TGTGCCAGCAGCTTGGGACTAGCGATCTACGAGCAGTACTTC. Full variable domain (rest looked up from reference TRBV7-2 and TRBJ2-7): GAGVSQSPSNKVTEKGKDVELRCDPISGHTALYWYRQSLGQGLEFLIYFQGNSAPDKSGLPSDRFSAERTGGSVSTLTIQRTQQEDSAVYLCASSLGLAIYEQYFGPGTRLTVT.

The chain links TRBV20-1 to TRBJ1-1; D may be TRBD1 (5 bases). The CDR3 sequence is 15 residues long. V dropped 5 bases and J dropped 2 bases, with 18 bases sitting between them. CDR1 is DFQATT and CDR2 is SNEGSKA in the germline V gene (reference sequence). The DNA for the CDR3 is TGCAGTGCTGTCCTGCGGGCTGGGGCCAACACTGAAGCTTTCTTT. This gives the protein CSAVLRAGANTEAFF.

This clonotype was observed many times. V gene TRBV4-1 combines with J gene TRBJ2-3; D might be TRBD1 (6 bases). Between the trimmed V and J ends, which lost 9 bases and 5 bases, there was a span of 15 bases. The CDR3 is 13 amino acids. Germline assignment: CDR1 MGHRA and CDR2 YSYEKL. This CDR3 reads CARLQGREDTQYF. As DNA, the CDR3 is TGCGCCAGACTACAGGGCCGGGAAGATACGCAGTATTTT.

The chain links TRBV12-3 or TRBV12-4 to TRBJ1-6; 8 bases are shared with TRBD1. The CDR3 is 15 residues long. V dropped 6 bases and J dropped 7; count of bases not matched to a gene: 8. CDR3: CASSQHGQGNSPLHF. The CDR3 nucleotides are TGTGCCAGCAGCCAACACGGACAGGGCAATTCACCCCTCCACTTT.

Of note for this clonotype: This CDR3 is missing its conserved last phenylalanine or tryptophan, likely due to a read error. Because the CDR3's place on the DNA is in doubt, the DNA is left out and the CDR3 is given as listed by TCRdb. The J gene is TRBJ1-3, the V gene TRBV12-3 or TRBV12-4; the table calls TRBD1, which could not be checked here. Termini included, the CDR3 measures 11 amino acids. CDR3: CASRRDPWGQT.

The chain uses TRBV12-3 or TRBV12-4 and TRBJ2-7; TRBD1 matches at 7 bases. V was pared by 6 bases and J by 3 bases, with 5 bases of the junction left unmatched. This CDR3 has 13 amino acids. The CDR3 bases are TGTGCCAGCAGCCCAAACAGGGGCTACGAGCAGTACTTC. It specifies CASSPNRGYEQYF.

The chain is built from TRBV7-3 and TRBJ1-1; D gene ambiguous. Germline lookup yields CDR1 SGHTA and CDR2 FQGTGA. Deletions cut 5 bases from V and 14 bases from J, with 24 bases between. This CDR3 spans 14 amino acids. The CDR3 region has the DNA TGTGCCAGCAGCCGAGAGGACTCCTACGATGAGGACTTCTTT. Translated: CASSREDSYDEDFF.

This clonotype has a count of ten or more. This chain connects TRBV5-1 to TRBJ2-7; D possibly corresponds to TRBD1 (6 bases). The germline V gene encodes CDR1 SGHRS and CDR2 YFSETQ. Trimming left V 4 bases short and J 4 bases short, with 18 bases between. The CDR3 extends over 15 amino acids. The CDR3 DNA sequence: TGCGCCAGCAGCATTCCCCAGGGGTCGCGGTACGAGCAGTACTTC. Its protein is CASSIPQGSRYEQYF.

The genes are TRBV10-3 and TRBJ1-5; unclear D gene. This CDR3 spans 16 amino acids. Germline CDR1 and CDR2: ENHRY and SYGVKD. V lost 2 bases, J lost 5 bases, and 16 bases lay in between. The CDR3 sequence is CAISEREGTGDQPQHF. CDR3 coding DNA: TGTGCCATCAGTGAGCGTGAGGGCACGGGAGATCAGCCCCAGCATTTT.

This chain links TRBV19 with TRBJ2-7; D is perhaps TRBD1 or TRBD2 (5 bases each). Per the germline V gene, CDR1 is LNHDA and CDR2 is SQIVND (reference sequence). The CDR3 sequence is 14 residues long. Between the trimmed V and J ends, which lost 5 bases and 7 bases, there was a span of 18 bases. CDR3 sequence reads: CASSPSPGPSEQYF. In DNA, the CDR3 is TGTGCCAGTAGTCCTTCGCCGGGGCCCTCTGAGCAGTACTTC. Full variable domain (rest looked up from reference TRBV19 and TRBJ2-7): DGGITQSPKYLFRKEGQNVTLSCEQNLNHDAMYWYRQDPGQGLRLIYYSQIVNDFQKGDIAEGYSVSREKKESFPLTVTSAQKNPTAFYLCASSPSPGPSEQYFGPGTRLTVT.

The V gene is TRBV12-3 or TRBV12-4, the J gene TRBJ2-3; D is possibly TRBD2 (5 bases). This CDR3 is 14 amino acids long. The V end lost 6 bases, the J end lost 5 bases, and 15 bases lay between the germline ends. CDR3 DNA sequence: TGTGCCAGCAGCTCGCCAGCAGGAGGAGATACGCAGTATTTT. Translation gives CASSSPAGGDTQYF.

Turning to this clonotype: This likely comes from a read error, as the CDR3 has no conserved phenylalanine or tryptophan at its end. Because the CDR3's place on the DNA is in doubt, the DNA is left out and the CDR3 is given as listed by TCRdb. The chain couples TRBV2 to TRBJ1-2. Germline CDR1 and CDR2: SNHLY and FYNNEI. From its first to its last residue, the CDR3 has 15 amino acids. CDR3 sequence: CASSPVARASYTFGS.

This clonotype has a count of ten or more. The chain carries TRBV5-1 and TRBJ2-3; 7 bases align to TRBD2. CDR1 is SGHRS and CDR2 is YFSETQ in the germline V gene. V was pared by 3 bases and J by 2 bases, with 9 bases of the junction left unmatched. This CDR3 is built from 16 residues. The CDR3 loop reads CASSSRAGDDTDTQYF. The CDR3 DNA follows: TGCGCCAGCAGCTCCCGGGCGGGGGATGACACAGATACGCAGTATTTT.

There are many counts of this clonotype. The chain joins TRBV18 to TRBJ1-1, with D hard to call. CDR1 and CDR2 (germline): KGHSH, LQKENI. With 1 base removed from V and 4 bases from J, the gap between germline ends came to 7 bases. This CDR3 has 13 residues. The CDR3 sequence: CASSPLESTEAFF. The CDR3 bases are TGTGCCAGCTCACCACTAGAGAGCACTGAAGCTTTCTTT.

As for this clonotype: A read error may be the cause here, since a much bigger clone is one base away. The CDR3 here is CAISGQGNNQPQHF. As DNA, the CDR3 is TGTGCCATCAGCGGCCAGGGGAACAATCAGCCCCAGCATTTT. The chain carries TRBV12-3 or TRBV12-4 and TRBJ1-5; possibly TRBD1 for D (6 bases). This CDR3 is built from 14 residues. V was trimmed by 10 bases and J by 3 bases, leaving 16 bases between them.

Comment on this clonotype: The CDR3 does not close with the conserved phenylalanine or tryptophan, likely indicating a read error. No DNA is shown, since the ends of the CDR3 on it are uncertain; the CDR3 is the one TCRdb lists. CDR3 region: CARRTGGSYKQYFG. The chain links TRBV2 to TRBJ2-1; the table's D call TRBD1 went unverified against the DNA. Per germline, CDR1 SNHLY and CDR2 FYNNEI. The CDR3 has 14 amino acids, counting both end residues.

This clonotype was seen a single time. J is TRBJ1-5 and V is TRBV7-2, with 9 positions matching TRBD1. The length of the CDR3 is 15 residues. Germline V lookup: CDR1 SGHTA, CDR2 FQGNSA. V lost 5 bases and J lost 6; bases outside the gene matches: 8. The CDR3 is CASSQRGQGCQPQHF. CDR3 nucleotides: TGTGCCAGCAGCCAACGGGGACAGGGTTGTCAGCCCCAGCATTTT.

With respect to this clonotype: A much larger clone sits a single nucleotide away, making a read error possible. The chain has TRBV10-3 and TRBJ2-7, with D perhaps TRBD1 (6 bases). This CDR3 has 12 residues. Germline V gene sequence: CDR1 ENHRY, CDR2 SYGVKD. The CDR3 DNA is TGTGCCGTCAGTGAGGGCAGGGGCGAGCAGTGCTTC. Amino acid sequence: CAVSEGRGEQCF.